These 9 T cell receptor beta chains were all obtained from the same sample, sequenced in a study of T cells in Graves' hyperthyroidism and ophthalmopathy. Amplification targeted TCR beta CDR3 regions from RNA transcripts. With the HTBI primer set, the TCR CDR3 went through a first round of RT-PCR. TCRdb recomputed calls from the multiplex PCR reads with MiXCR, one row per CDR3 protein. The top ten hold 3.5% to 4% of the sample, which has approximately 630,000 distinct CDR3 sequences, around 15% seen once. Material: blood. The receptors here all came from a woman in her 30s with Graves' hyperthyroidism.

V gene TRBV10-3 combines with J gene TRBJ2-7, with TRBD2 as a possible D gene (5 bases). Germline V gene sequence: CDR1 ENHRY, CDR2 SYGVKD. This CDR3 region has 14 residues. V shed 6 bases and J shed 1 base, with 13 bases lying between them. CDR3 loop: CAIRSIRTSYEQYF. The CDR3 DNA sequence: TGTGCCATCAGATCGATCAGGACTTCCTACGAGCAGTACTTC.

The chain uses TRBV9 and TRBJ2-1; D unclear. Trimming cost V 0 bases and J 10 bases, with 14 bases left between them. The CDR3 covers 14 residues. Germline CDR1 and CDR2: SGDLS and YYNGEE. CDR3 in amino acids: CASSVGSALGEQFF. The CDR3 bases are TGTGCCAGCAGCGTAGGTTCGGCCCTTGGGGAGCAGTTCTTC.

The J gene is TRBJ1-1, the V gene TRBV28; 8 positions agree with TRBD1. Trimming cost V 5 bases and J 4 bases; bases outside gene matches: 12. Germline assignment: CDR1 MDHEN and CDR2 SYDVKM. The CDR3 extends over 16 amino acids. The CDR3 loop is CASSPPDRVEVTEAFF. In DNA form, the CDR3 reads TGTGCCAGCAGTCCCCCGGACAGGGTTGAGGTCACTGAAGCTTTCTTT.

V and J are TRBV6-1 and TRBJ2-1, with TRBD1 matching 7 bases. Germline V gives CDR1 MNHNS, CDR2 SASEGT. The CDR3 contains 13 residues. The junction had 11 bases not matched to a gene; V was cut back by 11 bases and J by 7 bases. CDR3 region: CAARGSVVNEQFF. CDR3 coding DNA: TGTGCCGCCAGGGGGAGTGTCGTTAATGAGCAGTTCTTC.

This clonotype was seen ten or more times. The rearrangement uses TRBV18 and TRBJ2-3; D is undetermined. The CDR3 length is 14 residues. V was clipped by 3 bases and J by 1 base, with 8 bases between them. Germline CDR1 reads KGHSH; CDR2 reads LQKENI. For the CDR3, the DNA is TGTGCCAGCTCACCGAGGTTTGGCACAGATACGCAGTATTTT. Protein: CASSPRFGTDTQYF.

This clonotype showed up just a few times. This chain links TRBV6-2 or TRBV6-3 with TRBJ2-5; the match to TRBD2 covers 14 bases. The CDR3 covers 19 residues. With V trimmed by 7 bases and J by 2 bases, 15 bases remained unmatched. In germline, CDR1 is MNHEY, CDR2 SVGEGT. The CDR3 region has the DNA TGTGCCAGCACCAACACCCCCGGGACTAGCGGGAGAGGGCAAGAGACCCAGTACTTC. It translates to CASTNTPGTSGRGQETQYF.

This sequence joins TRBV6-1 and TRBJ2-4, with 7 bases matching TRBD1. CDR1 is MNHNS, CDR2 SASEGT, per germline. The V segment lost 6 bases and the J segment 4 bases; nucleotides outside the gene matches: 12. The CDR3 consists of 16 residues. CDR3 in DNA: TGTGCCAGCAGCCCCTCGGGACAGACATTAAAAAACATTCAGTACTTC. Its protein product is CASSPSGQTLKNIQYF.

This clonotype was observed a few times. The chain is built from TRBV7-9 and TRBJ2-1; 9 bases match TRBD2. V was pared by 6 bases and J by 8 bases, with 11 bases of the junction left unmatched. The CDR3 covers 15 residues. Germline CDR1 SEHNR, CDR2 FQNEAQ (reference sequence). CDR3 sequence reads: CASRRGREGLYEQFF. In DNA form, the CDR3 reads TGTGCCAGCAGACGGGGGCGGGAGGGCCTCTATGAGCAGTTCTTC.

The genes are TRBV30 and TRBJ1-5; the match to TRBD1 covers 7 bases. Germline CDR1 reads GTSNPN; CDR2 reads SVGIG (reference sequence). The ends lost 1 base at V and 5 bases at J; junction bases unmatched: 8. The CDR3 has 15 amino acids. This CDR3 reads CAWSGSDRKYQPQHF. Written as DNA, the CDR3 is TGTGCCTGGAGTGGATCGGACAGGAAGTATCAGCCCCAGCATTTT.